This section outlines one T cell receptor beta chain sequence together with its context. The antigen is not known. These data originate in a study of T cells after yellow fever vaccination. Across the whole study: The authors prepared low-cell-number fractions using SMART-Seq v4 Ultra Low Input. General observations from the study: By day 5 rather than day 15, the secondary response had peaked, though it was weaker.

Trimming shortened V by 5 bases and J by 6 bases, and 14 bases separated the two germline ends. The CDR3 spans 13 residues. The germline V gene has CDR1 SGHAT and CDR2 FQNNGV. Template switching with 5'RACE generated the TCR cDNA and added a universal primer site and UMIs. TCRdb analysed the 5' RACE reads with MiXCR anew, one entry per CDR3 protein. The sample has under 550,000 distinct CDR3 sequences, around a fifth seen once. This sequence joins TRBV11-2 and TRBJ2-7; D is unresolved. The material sequenced was PBMCs, taken less than 25 days after the first yellow fever vaccination. The sequence derives from a man between 18 and 35 years old who received the YFV17D yellow fever vaccine. CDR3: CASSPRARVEQYF. Here the CDR3 DNA reads TGTGCCAGCAGCCCGCGAGCCCGGGTCGAGCAGTACTTC.